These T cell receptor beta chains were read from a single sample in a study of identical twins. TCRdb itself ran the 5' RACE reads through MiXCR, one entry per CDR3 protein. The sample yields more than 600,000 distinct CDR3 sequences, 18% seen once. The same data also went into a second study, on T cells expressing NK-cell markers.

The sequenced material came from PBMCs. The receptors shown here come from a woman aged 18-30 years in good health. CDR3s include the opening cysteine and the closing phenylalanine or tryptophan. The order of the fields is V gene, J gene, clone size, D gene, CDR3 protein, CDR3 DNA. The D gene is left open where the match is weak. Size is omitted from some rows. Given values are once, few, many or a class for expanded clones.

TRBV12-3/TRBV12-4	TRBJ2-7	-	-	CASSLGYNEQYF	TGTGCCAGCAGTTTGGGGTATAACGAGCAGTACTTC
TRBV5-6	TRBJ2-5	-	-	CASSLGDLGETQYF	TGTGCCAGCAGCTTAGGGGATTTGGGAGAGACCCAGTACTTC
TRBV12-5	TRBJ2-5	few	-	CASGLVRPRGQETQYF	TGTGCTAGTGGTTTGGTCAGGCCGAGGGGGCAAGAGACCCAGTACTTC
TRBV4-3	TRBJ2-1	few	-	CASSQQERYNEQFF	TGCGCCAGCAGCCAACAAGAGCGGTACAATGAGCAGTTCTTC
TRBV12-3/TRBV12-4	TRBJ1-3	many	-	CASRVKGNTIYF	TGTGCCAGCAGGGTAAAGGGCAACACCATATATTTT
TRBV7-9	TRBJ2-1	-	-	CASSPYLNEQFF	TGTGCCAGCAGCCCCTATCTCAATGAGCAGTTCTTC
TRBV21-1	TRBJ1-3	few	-	CASSKGDSGNTIYF	TGTGCCAGCAGCAAAGGGGACTCTGGAAACACCATATATTTT
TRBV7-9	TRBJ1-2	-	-	CASSLAGEGTIYGYTF	TGTGCCAGCAGCTTAGCGGGGGAGGGGACCATCTATGGCTACACCTTC
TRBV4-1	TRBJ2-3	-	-	CASSQGLNVGDTQYF	TGCGCCAGCAGCCAAGGACTCAACGTGGGAGATACGCAGTATTTT
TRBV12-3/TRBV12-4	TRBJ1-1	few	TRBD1	CASSSGTGESEAFF	TGTGCCAGCAGTTCCGGGACAGGGGAGAGTGAAGCTTTCTTT
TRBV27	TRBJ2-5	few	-	CASSLMGPIKTQYF	TGTGCCAGCAGTCTAATGGGACCGATAAAGACCCAGTACTTC
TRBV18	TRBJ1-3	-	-	CASSPGHAGNTIYF	TGTGCCAGCTCACCCGGACACGCCGGAAACACCATATATTTT
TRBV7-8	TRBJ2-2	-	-	CASSPQTGTFTGELFF	TGTGCCAGCAGCCCCCAGACAGGCACCTTCACCGGGGAGCTGTTTTTT
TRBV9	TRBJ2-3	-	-	CASSVGGAGPDTQYF	TGTGCCAGCAGCGTAGGGGGGGCTGGCCCAGATACGCAGTATTTT
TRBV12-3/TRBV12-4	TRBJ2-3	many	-	CASSFIRGATDTQYF	TGTGCCAGCAGTTTTATAAGGGGGGCCACAGATACGCAGTATTTT
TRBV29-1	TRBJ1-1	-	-	CSAEGGTEAFF	TGCAGCGCAGAGGGGGGCACTGAAGCTTTCTTT
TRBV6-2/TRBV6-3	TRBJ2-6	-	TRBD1	CASSWPGGWAGANVLTF	TGTGCCAGCAGTTGGCCAGGGGGCTGGGCCGGGGCCAACGTCCTGACTTTC